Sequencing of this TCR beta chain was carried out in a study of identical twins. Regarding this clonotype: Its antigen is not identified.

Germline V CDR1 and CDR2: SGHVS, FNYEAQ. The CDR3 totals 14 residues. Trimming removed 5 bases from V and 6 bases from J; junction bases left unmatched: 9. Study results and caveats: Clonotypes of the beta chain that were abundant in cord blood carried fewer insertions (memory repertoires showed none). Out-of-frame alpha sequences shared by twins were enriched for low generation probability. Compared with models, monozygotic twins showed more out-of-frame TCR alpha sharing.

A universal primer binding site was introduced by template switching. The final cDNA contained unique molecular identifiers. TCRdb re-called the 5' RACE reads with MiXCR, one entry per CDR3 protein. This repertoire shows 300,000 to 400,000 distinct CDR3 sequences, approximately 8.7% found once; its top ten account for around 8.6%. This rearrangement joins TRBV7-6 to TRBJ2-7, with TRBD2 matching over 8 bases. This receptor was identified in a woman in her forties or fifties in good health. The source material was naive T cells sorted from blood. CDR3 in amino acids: CASSPGTSSGEQYF. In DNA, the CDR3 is TGTGCCAGCAGCCCGGGGACTAGTTCGGGCGAGCAGTACTTC.